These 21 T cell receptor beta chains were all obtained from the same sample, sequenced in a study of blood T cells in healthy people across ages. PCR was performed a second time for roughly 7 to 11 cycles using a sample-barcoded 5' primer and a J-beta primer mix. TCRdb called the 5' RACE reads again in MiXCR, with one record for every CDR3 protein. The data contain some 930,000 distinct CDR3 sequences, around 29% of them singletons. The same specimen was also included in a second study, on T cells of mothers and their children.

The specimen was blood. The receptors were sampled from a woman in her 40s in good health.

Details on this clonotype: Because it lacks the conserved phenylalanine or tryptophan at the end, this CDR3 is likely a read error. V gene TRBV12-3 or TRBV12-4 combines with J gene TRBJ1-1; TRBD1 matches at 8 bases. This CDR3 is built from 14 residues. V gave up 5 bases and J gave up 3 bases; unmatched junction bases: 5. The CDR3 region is CASSLHRGDTEAFV. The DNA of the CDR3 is TGTGCCAGCAGTCTCCACAGGGGGGACACTGAAGCTTTCGTT.

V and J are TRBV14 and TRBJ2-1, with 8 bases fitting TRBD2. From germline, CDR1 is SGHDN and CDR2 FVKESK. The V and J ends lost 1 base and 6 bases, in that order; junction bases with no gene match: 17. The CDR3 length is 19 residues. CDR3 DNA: TGTGCCAGCAGCCAAGGGAATCACCGGGGTGGGACTAGTGGCAATGAGCAGTTCTTC. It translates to CASSQGNHRGGTSGNEQFF.

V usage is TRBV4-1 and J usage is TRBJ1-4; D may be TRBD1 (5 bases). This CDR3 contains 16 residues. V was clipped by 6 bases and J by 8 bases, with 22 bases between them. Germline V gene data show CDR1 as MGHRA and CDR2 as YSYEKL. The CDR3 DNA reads TGCGCCAGCAGTCAACAGGAGAGACAGATGAAGGAAAAACTGTTTTTT. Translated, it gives CASSQQERQMKEKLFF.

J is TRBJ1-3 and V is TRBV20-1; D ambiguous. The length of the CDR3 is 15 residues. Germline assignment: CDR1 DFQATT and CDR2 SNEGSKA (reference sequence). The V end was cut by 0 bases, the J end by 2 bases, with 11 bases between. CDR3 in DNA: TGCAGTGCTAGAGATCGACATGCGGCTGGAAACACCATATATTTT. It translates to CSARDRHAAGNTIYF.

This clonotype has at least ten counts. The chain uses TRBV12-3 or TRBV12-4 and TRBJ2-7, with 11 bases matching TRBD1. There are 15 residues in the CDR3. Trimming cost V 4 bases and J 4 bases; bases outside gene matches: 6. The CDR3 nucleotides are TGTGCCAGCAGTTCCGAGGACAGGGGGCTTTACGAGCAGTACTTC. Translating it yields CASSSEDRGLYEQYF.

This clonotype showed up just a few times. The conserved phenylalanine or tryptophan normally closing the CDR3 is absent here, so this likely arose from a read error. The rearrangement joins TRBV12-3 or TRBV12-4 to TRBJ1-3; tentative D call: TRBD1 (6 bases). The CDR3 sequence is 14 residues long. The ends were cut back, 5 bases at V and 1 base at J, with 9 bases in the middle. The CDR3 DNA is TGTGCCAGCAGTGCAACAGGGTCTGGAAACACCATATATATT. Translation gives CASSATGSGNTIYI.

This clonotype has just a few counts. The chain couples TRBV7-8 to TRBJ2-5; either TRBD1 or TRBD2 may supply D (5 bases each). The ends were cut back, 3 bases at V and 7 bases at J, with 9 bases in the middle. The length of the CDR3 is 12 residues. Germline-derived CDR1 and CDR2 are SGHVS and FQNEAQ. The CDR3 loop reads CASSLPGATQYF. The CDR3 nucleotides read TGTGCCAGCAGCTTGCCCGGGGCGACCCAGTACTTC.

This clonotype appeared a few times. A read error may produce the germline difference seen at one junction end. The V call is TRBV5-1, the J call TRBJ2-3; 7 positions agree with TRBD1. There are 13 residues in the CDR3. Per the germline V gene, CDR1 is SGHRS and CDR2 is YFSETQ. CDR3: CASNDRVTDTLYF. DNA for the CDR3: TGCGCCAGCAACGACAGGGTCACAGATACGCTGTATTTT.

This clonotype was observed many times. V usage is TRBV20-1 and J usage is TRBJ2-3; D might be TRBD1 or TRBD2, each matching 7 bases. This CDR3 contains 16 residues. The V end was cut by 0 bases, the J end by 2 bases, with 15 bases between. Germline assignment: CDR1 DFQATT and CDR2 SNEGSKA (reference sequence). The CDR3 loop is CSARDQGGFSTDTQYF. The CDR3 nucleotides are TGCAGTGCTAGAGATCAGGGGGGGTTTTCCACAGATACGCAGTATTTT.

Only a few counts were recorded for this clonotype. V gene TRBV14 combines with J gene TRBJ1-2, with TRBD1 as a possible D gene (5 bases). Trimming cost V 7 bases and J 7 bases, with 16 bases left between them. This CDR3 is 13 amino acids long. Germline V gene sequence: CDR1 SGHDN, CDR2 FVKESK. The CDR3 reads CASTATRAGGYTF. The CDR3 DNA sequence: TGTGCCAGCACAGCCACCAGGGCCGGTGGCTACACCTTC.

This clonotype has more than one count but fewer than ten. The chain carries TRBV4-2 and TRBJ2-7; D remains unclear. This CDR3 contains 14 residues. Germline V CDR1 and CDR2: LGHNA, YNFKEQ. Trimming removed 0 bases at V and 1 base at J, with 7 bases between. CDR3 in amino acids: CASSQEAVSYEQYF. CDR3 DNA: TGTGCCAGCAGCCAAGAGGCAGTTTCCTACGAGCAGTACTTC.

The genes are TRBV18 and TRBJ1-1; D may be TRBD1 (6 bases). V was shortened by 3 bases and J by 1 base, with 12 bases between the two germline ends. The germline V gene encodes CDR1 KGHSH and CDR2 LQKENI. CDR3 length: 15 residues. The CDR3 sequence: CASSPRDTSNTEAFF. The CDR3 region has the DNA TGTGCCAGCTCACCCCGGGACACCTCGAACACTGAAGCTTTCTTT. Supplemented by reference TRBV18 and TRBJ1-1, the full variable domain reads NAGVMQNPRHLVRRRGQEARLRCSPMKGHSHVYWYRQLPEEGLKFMVYLQKENIIDESGMPKERFSAEFPKEGPSILRIQQVVRGDSAAYFCASSPRDTSNTEAFFGQGTRLTVV.

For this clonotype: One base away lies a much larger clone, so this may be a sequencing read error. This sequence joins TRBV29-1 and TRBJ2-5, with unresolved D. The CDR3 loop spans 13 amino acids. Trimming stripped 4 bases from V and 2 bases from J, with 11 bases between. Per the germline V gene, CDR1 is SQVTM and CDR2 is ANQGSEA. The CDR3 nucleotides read TGCAGCGTTGGCCCGGCAGGTCAAGAGACCCAGTACTTC. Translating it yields CSVGPAGQETQYF.

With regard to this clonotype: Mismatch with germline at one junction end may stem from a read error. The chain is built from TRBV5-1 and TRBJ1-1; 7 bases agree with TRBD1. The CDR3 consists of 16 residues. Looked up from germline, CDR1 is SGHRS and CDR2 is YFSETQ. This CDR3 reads CTSSSEPGQMNTEAFF. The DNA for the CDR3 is TGCACCAGCAGCTCGGAACCGGGACAGATGAACACTGAAGCTTTCTTT.

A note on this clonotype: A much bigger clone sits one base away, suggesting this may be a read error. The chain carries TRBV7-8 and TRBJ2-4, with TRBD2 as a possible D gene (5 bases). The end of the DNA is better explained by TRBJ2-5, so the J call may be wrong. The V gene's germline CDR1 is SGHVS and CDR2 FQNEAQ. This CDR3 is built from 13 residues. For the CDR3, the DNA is TGTGCCAGCAGACGAGGGAACCAAGAGACCCAGTACTTC. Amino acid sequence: CASRRGNQETQYF.

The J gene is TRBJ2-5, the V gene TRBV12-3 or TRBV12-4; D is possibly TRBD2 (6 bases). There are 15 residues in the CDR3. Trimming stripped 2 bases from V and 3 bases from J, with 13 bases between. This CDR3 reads CASSLRGRLEETQYF. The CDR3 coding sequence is TGTGCCAGCAGTTTACGAGGGAGGTTGGAAGAGACCCAGTACTTC.

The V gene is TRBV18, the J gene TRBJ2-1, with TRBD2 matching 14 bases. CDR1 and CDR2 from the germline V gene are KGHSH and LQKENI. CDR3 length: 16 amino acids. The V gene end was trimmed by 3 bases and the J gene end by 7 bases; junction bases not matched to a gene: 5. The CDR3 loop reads CASSPAGTSGGNEQFF. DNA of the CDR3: TGTGCCAGCTCACCCGCCGGGACTAGCGGGGGAAATGAGCAGTTCTTC. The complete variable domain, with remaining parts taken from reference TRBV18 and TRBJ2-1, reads NAGVMQNPRHLVRRRGQEARLRCSPMKGHSHVYWYRQLPEEGLKFMVYLQKENIIDESGMPKERFSAEFPKEGPSILRIQQVVRGDSAAYFCASSPAGTSGGNEQFFGPGTRLTVL.

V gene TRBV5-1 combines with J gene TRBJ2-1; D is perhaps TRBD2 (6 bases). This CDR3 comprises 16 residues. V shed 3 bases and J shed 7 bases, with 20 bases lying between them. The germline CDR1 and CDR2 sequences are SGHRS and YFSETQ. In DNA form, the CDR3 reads TGCGCCAGCAGCTCCGGCCGGGAGAGCTGGGAAAATGAGCAGTTCTTC. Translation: CASSSGRESWENEQFF.

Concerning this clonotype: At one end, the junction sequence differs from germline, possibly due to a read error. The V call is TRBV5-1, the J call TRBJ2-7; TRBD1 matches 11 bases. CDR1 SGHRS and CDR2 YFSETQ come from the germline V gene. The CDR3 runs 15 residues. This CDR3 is CAGSGGTGGYYEQYF. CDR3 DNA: TGCGCCGGCAGCGGGGGGACAGGGGGTTACTACGAGCAGTACTTC.

Here the CDR3 reads CSARGNSGDYTF. CDR3 DNA sequence: TGCAGTGCTAGAGGGAACAGTGGGGACTACACCTTC. The rearrangement uses TRBV20-1 and TRBJ1-2, with D uncertain. This CDR3 comprises 12 residues. Germline values: CDR1 DFQATT, CDR2 SNEGSKA (reference sequence). V was clipped by 1 base and J by 10 bases, with 13 bases between them.

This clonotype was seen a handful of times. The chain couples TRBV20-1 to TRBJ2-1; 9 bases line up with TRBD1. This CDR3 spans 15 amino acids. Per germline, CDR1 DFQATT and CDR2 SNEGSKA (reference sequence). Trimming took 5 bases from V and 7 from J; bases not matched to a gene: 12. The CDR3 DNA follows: TGCAGTGCTGCCAAACCCGGGACAGGGATTAATGAGCAGTTCTTC. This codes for CSAAKPGTGINEQFF.